This section outlines one T cell receptor (beta chain) sequence together with its context. Antigen: not known. These data belong to a study of T-cell memory formation after mild COVID-19. Across the study: Largely, the TCR clusters proved donor specific.

TCR alpha and TCR beta cDNA libraries carrying sample barcodes and UMIs were produced by 5'RACE using constant-segment primers. Via MiXCR, TCRdb re-called the 5' RACE reads, giving one row per CDR3 protein. The data contain about 240,000 distinct CDR3 sequences, approximately 9% of them singletons. CDR1 is MNHEY and CDR2 is SVGAGI in the germline V gene. V was clipped by 2 bases and J by 2 bases, with 10 bases between them. This CDR3 spans 14 amino acids. Study results and caveats: Memory cells collected pre-infection included some clones that later responded, suggesting cross-reactive memory joined. A balance of CD4 and CD8 characterized clones contracting day 15 to 85, whereas later expanders leaned CD4+.

The clonotype comes from a man aged 18 to 29 who had mild COVID-19 (a few samples of this study predate the infection). Cell type and time point are not known. Material: PBMCs or a T cell subset sorted from them (not recorded which). The chain links TRBV6-5 to TRBJ2-7; D call uncertain. This CDR3 reads CASSYVSQTYEQYF. The CDR3 coding sequence is TGTGCCAGCAGTTACGTTTCGCAAACCTACGAGCAGTACTTC.